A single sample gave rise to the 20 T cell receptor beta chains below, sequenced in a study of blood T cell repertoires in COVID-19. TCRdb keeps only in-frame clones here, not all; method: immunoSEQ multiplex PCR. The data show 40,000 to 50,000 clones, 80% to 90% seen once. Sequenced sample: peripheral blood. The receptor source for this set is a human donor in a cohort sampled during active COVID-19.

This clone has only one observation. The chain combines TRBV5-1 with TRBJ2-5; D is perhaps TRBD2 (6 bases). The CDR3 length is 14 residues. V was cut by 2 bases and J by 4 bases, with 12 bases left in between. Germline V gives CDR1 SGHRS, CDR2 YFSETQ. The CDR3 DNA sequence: TGCGCCAGCAGCTTACAGGTGGGAGGAGAGACCCAGTACTTC. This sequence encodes CASSLQVGGETQYF.

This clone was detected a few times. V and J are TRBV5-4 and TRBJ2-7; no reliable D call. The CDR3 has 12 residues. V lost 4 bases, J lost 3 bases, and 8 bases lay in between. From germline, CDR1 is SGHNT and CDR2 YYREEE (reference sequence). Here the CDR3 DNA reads TGTGCCAGCAGCACAAGTCTCTACGAGCAGTACTTC. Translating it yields CASSTSLYEQYF. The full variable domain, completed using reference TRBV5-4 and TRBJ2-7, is ETGVTQSPTHLIKTRGQQVTLRCSSQSGHNTVSWYQQALGQGPQFIFQYYREEENGRGNFPPRFSGLQFPNYSSELNVNALELDDSALYLCASSTSLYEQYFGPGTRLTVT.

CDR3 residues: CASSSPRGGEGEAFF. As DNA, the CDR3 is TGTGCCAGCAGTTCCCCACGGGGGGGGGAGGGCGAAGCTTTCTTT. The V and J genes are TRBV28 and TRBJ1-1; D may be TRBD1 (5 bases). The CDR3 totals 15 residues. V lost 4 bases and J 8 bases, leaving 20 bases between the germline ends. Germline-derived CDR1 and CDR2 are MDHEN and SYDVKM.

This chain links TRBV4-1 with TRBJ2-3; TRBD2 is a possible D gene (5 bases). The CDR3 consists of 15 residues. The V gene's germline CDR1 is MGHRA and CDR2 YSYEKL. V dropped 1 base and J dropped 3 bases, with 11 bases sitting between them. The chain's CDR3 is CASSQGNRGTDTQYF. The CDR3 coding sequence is TGCGCCAGCAGCCAAGGTAACAGAGGGACAGATACGCAGTATTTT.

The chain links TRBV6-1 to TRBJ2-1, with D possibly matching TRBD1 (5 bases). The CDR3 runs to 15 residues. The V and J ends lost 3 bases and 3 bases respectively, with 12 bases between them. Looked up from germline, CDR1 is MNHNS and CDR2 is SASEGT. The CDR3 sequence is CASSDRVAGYNEQFF. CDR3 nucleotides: TGTGCCAGCAGTGACAGGGTCGCCGGCTACAATGAGCAGTTCTTC.

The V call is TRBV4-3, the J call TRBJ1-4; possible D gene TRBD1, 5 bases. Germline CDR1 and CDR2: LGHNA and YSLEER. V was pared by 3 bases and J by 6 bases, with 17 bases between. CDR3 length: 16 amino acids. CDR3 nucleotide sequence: TGCGCCAGCAGCCAGGGCCCCGGTAGGGACTATGAAAAACTGTTTTTT. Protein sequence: CASSQGPGRDYEKLFF.

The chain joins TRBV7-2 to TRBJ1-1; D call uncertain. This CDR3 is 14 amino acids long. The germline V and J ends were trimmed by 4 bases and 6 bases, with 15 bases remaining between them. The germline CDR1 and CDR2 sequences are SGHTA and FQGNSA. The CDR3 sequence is CASSYGREESEAFF. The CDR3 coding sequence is TGTGCCAGCAGCTATGGGAGGGAGGAGTCTGAAGCTTTCTTT.

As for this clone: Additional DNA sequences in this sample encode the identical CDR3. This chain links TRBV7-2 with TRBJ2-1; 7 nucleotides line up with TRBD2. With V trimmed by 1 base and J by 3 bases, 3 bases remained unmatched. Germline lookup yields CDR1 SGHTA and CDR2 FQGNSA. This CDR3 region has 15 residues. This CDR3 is CASSLVGGFYNEQFF. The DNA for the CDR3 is TGTGCCAGCAGCTTAGTGGGGGGGTTCTACAATGAGCAGTTCTTC.

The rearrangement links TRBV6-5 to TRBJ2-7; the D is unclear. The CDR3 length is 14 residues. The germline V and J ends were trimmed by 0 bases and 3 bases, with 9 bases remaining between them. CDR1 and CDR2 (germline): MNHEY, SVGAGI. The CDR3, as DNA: TGTGCCAGCAGTTACTCCCCTACGTTCTACGAGCAGTACTTC. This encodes CASSYSPTFYEQYF.

The CDR3 nucleotides are TGTGCCAGCAGTTTACAGGGAAATGAGCAGTTCTTC. Translating it yields CASSLQGNEQFF. This chain uses TRBV25-1 with TRBJ2-1; D may be TRBD1 (6 bases). V dropped 5 bases and J dropped 7 bases, with 9 bases sitting between them. The germline gives CDR1 MGHDK, CDR2 SYGVNS. The CDR3 contains 12 residues.

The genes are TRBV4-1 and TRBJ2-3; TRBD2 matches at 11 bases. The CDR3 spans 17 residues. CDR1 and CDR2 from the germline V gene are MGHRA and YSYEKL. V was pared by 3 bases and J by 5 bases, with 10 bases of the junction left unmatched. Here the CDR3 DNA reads TGCGCCAGCAGCCAGGAGACTAGCGGGACCAAGCGAGATACGCAGTATTTT. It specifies CASSQETSGTKRDTQYF.

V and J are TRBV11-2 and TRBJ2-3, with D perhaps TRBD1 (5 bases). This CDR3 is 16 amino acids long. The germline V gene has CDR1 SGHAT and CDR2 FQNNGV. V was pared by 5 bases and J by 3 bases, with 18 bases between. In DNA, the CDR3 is TGTGCCAGCAGCCAGCAAACAGGTTTTATAACAGATACGCAGTATTTT. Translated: CASSQQTGFITDTQYF.

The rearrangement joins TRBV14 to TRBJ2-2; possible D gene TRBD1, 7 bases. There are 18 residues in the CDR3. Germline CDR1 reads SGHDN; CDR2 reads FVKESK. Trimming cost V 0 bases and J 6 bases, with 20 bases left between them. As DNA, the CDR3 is TGTGCCAGCAGCCAAGAAGTCCAGGGGGGTTATGGGGCCGGGGAGCTGTTTTTT. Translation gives CASSQEVQGGYGAGELFF.

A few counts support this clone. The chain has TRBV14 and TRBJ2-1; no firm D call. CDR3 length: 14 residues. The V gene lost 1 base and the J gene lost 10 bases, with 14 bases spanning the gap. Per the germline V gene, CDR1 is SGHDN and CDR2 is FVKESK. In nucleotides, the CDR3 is TGTGCCAGCAGCCAAGGGTCAACCCCGAGGGAGCAGTTCTTC. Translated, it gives CASSQGSTPREQFF. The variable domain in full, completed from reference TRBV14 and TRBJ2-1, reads EAGVTQFPSHSVIEKGQTVTLRCDPISGHDNLYWYRRVMGKEIKFLLHFVKESKQDESGMPNNRFLAERTGGTYSTLKVQPAELEDSGVYFCASSQGSTPREQFFGPGTRLTVL.

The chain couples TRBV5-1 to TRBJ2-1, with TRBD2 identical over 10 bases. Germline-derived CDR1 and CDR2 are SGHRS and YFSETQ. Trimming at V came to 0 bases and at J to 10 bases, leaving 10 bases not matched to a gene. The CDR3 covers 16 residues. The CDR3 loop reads CASSLALAGTNGEQFF. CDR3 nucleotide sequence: TGCGCCAGCAGCTTGGCACTAGCGGGGACCAACGGGGAGCAGTTCTTC.

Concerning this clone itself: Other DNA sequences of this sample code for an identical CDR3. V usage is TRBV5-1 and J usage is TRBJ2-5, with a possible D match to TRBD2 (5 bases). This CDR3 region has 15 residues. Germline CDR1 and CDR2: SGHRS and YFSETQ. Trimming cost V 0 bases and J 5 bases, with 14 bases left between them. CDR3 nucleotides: TGCGCCAGCAGCTTGGCCGCGAGGGTAGCGGAGACCCAGTACTTC. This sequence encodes CASSLAARVAETQYF.

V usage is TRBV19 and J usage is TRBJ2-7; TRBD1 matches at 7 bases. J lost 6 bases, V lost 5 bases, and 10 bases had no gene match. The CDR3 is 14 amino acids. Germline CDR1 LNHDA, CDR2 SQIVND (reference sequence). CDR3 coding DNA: TGTGCCAGTAGTGCCCAGGGGGATAAACCCGAGCAGTACTTC. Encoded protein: CASSAQGDKPEQYF.

CDR3 sequence: CASSLSGTGRSYTF. CDR3 nucleotides: TGTGCCAGCAGTTTATCGGGGACAGGGAGGAGCTACACCTTC. V and J are TRBV27 and TRBJ1-2, with TRBD1 matching 9 bases. CDR1 and CDR2 from the germline V gene are MNHEY and SMNVEV (reference sequence). The CDR3 contains 14 residues. V trimming: 0 bases; J trimming: 9 bases; junction bases outside the gene matches: 5.

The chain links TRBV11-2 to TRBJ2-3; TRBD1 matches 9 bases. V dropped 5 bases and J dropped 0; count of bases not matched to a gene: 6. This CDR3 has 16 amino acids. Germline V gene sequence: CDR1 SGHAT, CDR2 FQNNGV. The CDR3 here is CASSLQGALSTDTQYF. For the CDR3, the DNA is TGTGCCAGCAGCCTACAGGGGGCCCTTAGCACAGATACGCAGTATTTT.

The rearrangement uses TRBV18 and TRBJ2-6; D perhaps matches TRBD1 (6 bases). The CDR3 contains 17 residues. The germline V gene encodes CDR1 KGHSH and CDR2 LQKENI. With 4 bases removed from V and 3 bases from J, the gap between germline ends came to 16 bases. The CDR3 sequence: CASSLRDITGGANVLTF. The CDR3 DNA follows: TGTGCCAGCTCACTCCGGGACATTACTGGTGGGGCCAACGTCCTGACTTTC. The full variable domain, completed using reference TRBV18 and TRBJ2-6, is NAGVMQNPRHLVRRRGQEARLRCSPMKGHSHVYWYRQLPEEGLKFMVYLQKENIIDESGMPKERFSAEFPKEGPSILRIQQVVRGDSAAYFCASSLRDITGGANVLTFGAGSRLTVL.